A few counts support the clone carrying this T cell receptor beta chain. Its target is unknown. The CDR3 has 15 amino acids. V dropped 0 bases and J dropped 4; count of bases not matched to a gene: 5. Germline-derived CDR1 and CDR2 are SGHRS and YFSETQ. The PCR was carried out with 60 Vbeta primers and 13 Jbeta primers. Sequencing used immunoSEQ multiplex PCR; TCRdb keeps in-frame clones, though not all of them. The sample comprises roughly 130,000 clones, roughly 83% of which are singletons, and approximately 2% rests with the top ten. This sample is drawn from a study of cytomegalovirus exposure and HLA in healthy donors. Whole-study results and caveats: More clonal expansion characterized HLA-associated TCR beta chains than equally common others in a later analysis.

This rearrangement joins TRBV5-1 to TRBJ2-7, with 9 nucleotides matching TRBD1. This sequence originates from a man aged 18 to 29 in good health and CMV-seronegative. Specimen: PBMCs. CDR3 DNA: TGCGCCAGCAGCTTGGACAGGGGGCTGGGTTACGAGCAGTACTTC. It translates to CASSLDRGLGYEQYF.